The 25 T cell receptor beta chains presented below share a single source sample, sequenced in a study of molecular identifiers for immune sequencing clone quantification. TCRdb called the PCR reads again in MiXCR, with one record for every CDR3 protein. The sample has 490,000 or so distinct CDR3 sequences; around 23% are singletons. Sequencing was done on a sample of naive CD8+ T cells from blood, with Jurkat cell RNA spiked in. Sample subset: FACS-sorted CD8+CD4-CCR7+CD45RA+ naive T cells. The receptors come from a human donor in good health. Some libraries in this study had Jurkat cell RNA spiked in.

This sequence joins TRBV27 and TRBJ2-1, with 10 bases matching TRBD2. V trimming: 2 bases; J trimming: 7 bases; junction bases outside the gene matches: 5. Germline V gene data show CDR1 as MNHEY and CDR2 as SMNVEV (reference sequence). The CDR3 extends over 15 amino acids. The CDR3 DNA reads as TGTGCCAGCAGTTTACAAGCGGGAGGGGGAAATGAGCAGTTCTTC. It translates to CASSLQAGGGNEQFF.

The CDR3 DNA follows: TGTGCCAGCAGCCGACCGGGACAGGGCCACGAGCAGTACTTC. Protein: CASSRPGQGHEQYF. This sequence joins TRBV3-1 and TRBJ2-7; the match to TRBD1 covers 9 bases. This CDR3 is 14 amino acids long. Germline lookup yields CDR1 LGHDT and CDR2 YNNKEL (reference sequence). V trimming: 4 bases; J trimming: 5 bases; junction bases outside the gene matches: 6.

This clonotype was counted at least ten times. The J gene is TRBJ2-1, the V gene TRBV4-2; 7 bases are a match to TRBD2. CDR3 size: 16 residues. Germline V gene data show CDR1 as LGHNA and CDR2 as YNFKEQ. V dropped 3 bases and J dropped 7; count of bases not matched to a gene: 12. CDR3 sequence reads: CASSQRGSGTDNEQFF. The CDR3 DNA is TGTGCCAGCAGCCAGAGAGGAAGCGGGACGGATAATGAGCAGTTCTTC.

The chain links TRBV5-5 to TRBJ1-5; 11 bases line up with TRBD1. CDR1 and CDR2 (germline): SGHKS, YYEKEE (reference sequence). Losses at the gene ends were 4 bases for V and 5 bases for J; bases not matched to a gene: 5. The CDR3 is made up of 15 amino acids. The CDR3 sequence is CASSRSGQGDQPQHF. The CDR3 DNA reads as TGTGCCAGCAGCCGCTCGGGACAGGGGGATCAGCCCCAGCATTTT.

This sequence joins TRBV28 and TRBJ2-1, with 9 bases that match TRBD2. V was clipped by 5 bases and J by 7 bases; unmatched bases: 9. The CDR3 is 15 residues long. Germline V gives CDR1 MDHEN, CDR2 SYDVKM. This CDR3 is CASSPLAGAWNEQFF. As DNA, the CDR3 is TGTGCCAGCAGTCCGTTAGCGGGAGCGTGGAATGAGCAGTTCTTC. The variable domain in full, completed from reference TRBV28 and TRBJ2-1, reads DVKVTQSSRYLVKRTGEKVFLECVQDMDHENMFWYRQDPGLGLRLIYFSYDVKMKEKGDIPEGYSVSREKKERFSLILESASTNQTSMYLCASSPLAGAWNEQFFGPGTRLTVL.

This clonotype occurred a few times. The gene calls are TRBV27 and TRBJ2-7; D call uncertain. The CDR3 consists of 13 residues. Germline V gene data show CDR1 as MNHEY and CDR2 as SMNVEV (reference sequence). The V end was cut by 3 bases, the J end by 1 base, with 7 bases between. CDR3 sequence: CASSFHTSYEQYF. Written as DNA, the CDR3 is TGTGCCAGCAGTTTTCACACTTCCTACGAGCAGTACTTC.

This clonotype was counted many times. The chain links TRBV28 to TRBJ1-1; perhaps TRBD1 as D (5 bases). The CDR3 contains 14 residues. Trimming took off 2 bases at V and 5 bases at J, with 12 bases between the two ends. Per germline, CDR1 MDHEN and CDR2 SYDVKM. The CDR3 DNA sequence: TGTGCCAGCAGTTTACCGGGACCGGGGACTGAAGCTTTCTTT. Amino acid sequence: CASSLPGPGTEAFF.

The chain combines TRBV19 with TRBJ2-3, with D unclear. V lost 3 bases, J lost 1 base, and 8 bases lay in between. Germline values: CDR1 LNHDA, CDR2 SQIVND (reference sequence). This CDR3 has 14 amino acids. CDR3 bases: TGTGCCAGTAGTATTGACACCGGCACAGATACGCAGTATTTT. Amino acids: CASSIDTGTDTQYF.

This clonotype came up a few times. The chain links TRBV5-5 to TRBJ2-1; no definite D call. The CDR3 spans 13 residues. Trimming removed 4 bases from V and 6 bases from J, with 11 bases in between. CDR1 SGHKS and CDR2 YYEKEE come from the germline V gene (reference sequence). CDR3 loop: CASSLYRFNEQFF. The CDR3 DNA reads as TGTGCCAGCAGCCTATACCGATTCAATGAGCAGTTCTTC.

This clonotype was counted a few times. The gene calls are TRBV4-2 and TRBJ2-7; the match to TRBD2 covers 11 bases. This CDR3 comprises 17 residues. Germline V gene lookup returns CDR1 LGHNA and CDR2 YNFKEQ. The junction had 9 bases not matched to a gene; V was cut back by 1 base and J by 4 bases. CDR3 DNA: TGTGCCAGCAGCCAAGGTATAGCGGGAGGGGTGGTATACGAGCAGTACTTC. Its translation is CASSQGIAGGVVYEQYF.

Comment on this clonotype: A much bigger clone sits one base away, suggesting this may be a read error. This chain links TRBV28 with TRBJ2-7; D possibly matches TRBD1 or TRBD2 (5 bases each). Germline lookup yields CDR1 MDHEN and CDR2 SYDVKM. CDR3 length: 12 amino acids. Trimming left V 8 bases short and J 6 bases short, with 14 bases between. The CDR3 here is CASWGIESEQYF. The DNA for the CDR3 is TGTGCCAGCTGGGGGATTGAATCCGAGCAGTACTTC.

This clonotype was detected many times. The J gene is TRBJ2-3, the V gene TRBV11-2; D may match TRBD1 or TRBD2 (5 bases each). There are 14 residues in the CDR3. Germline CDR1 is SGHAT and CDR2 is FQNNGV. V gave up 5 bases and J gave up 2 bases, with 11 bases separating them. CDR3 amino acids: CASSRPGLTDTQYF. The CDR3 DNA reads as TGTGCCAGCAGCCGACCGGGGCTCACAGATACGCAGTATTTT.

Concerning this clonotype itself: This sequence may be a read error, since a much larger clone differs from it by one base. The V and J genes are TRBV5-1 and TRBJ2-1; weak D call: TRBD2 (7 bases). The CDR3 loop spans 15 amino acids. Per the germline V gene, CDR1 is SGHRS and CDR2 is YFSETQ. CDR3 protein: CARSLGGTFGDEQFF. DNA of the CDR3: TGCGCCCGCAGCTTGGGGGGGACATTTGGGGATGAGCAGTTCTTC.

This clonotype was recorded many times. V gene TRBV12-3 or TRBV12-4 combines with J gene TRBJ2-5; D gene uncertain. The CDR3 is 15 residues long. V was trimmed by 8 bases and J by 4 bases, leaving 20 bases between them. CDR3 amino acids: CASAPWAKTSETQYF. The CDR3 bases are TGTGCCAGCGCCCCCTGGGCCAAAACTTCAGAGACCCAGTACTTC.

A remark on this clonotype: A much larger clonotype is one base distant, so this may be a read error. V gene TRBV7-2 combines with J gene TRBJ1-1; D gene uncertain. The CDR3 totals 17 residues. The V gene's germline CDR1 is SGHTA and CDR2 FQGNSA. The germline V and J ends were trimmed by 2 bases and 3 bases, with 19 bases remaining between them. In DNA, the CDR3 is TGTGCCAGCAGCTTACCCGCATCCTTTACGGAGGACACTGAAGCTTTCTTT. This gives the protein CASSLPASFTEDTEAFF.

In this sample, this clonotype turned up many times. The rearrangement uses TRBV4-1 and TRBJ2-1; a possible D gene is TRBD1 (5 bases). Deletions cut 0 bases from V and 3 bases from J, with 9 bases between. The CDR3 loop spans 15 amino acids. The germline gives CDR1 MGHRA, CDR2 YSYEKL. In DNA, the CDR3 is TGCGCCAGCAGCCAAGAGGGCAGGGACTACAATGAGCAGTTCTTC. Translation gives CASSQEGRDYNEQFF.

This clonotype appeared a few times. The chain uses TRBV7-9 and TRBJ2-2; a possible D gene is TRBD2 (5 bases). The CDR3 covers 12 residues. The V gene's germline CDR1 is SEHNR and CDR2 FQNEAQ (reference sequence). The CDR3 DNA follows: TGTGGGGTGGACTCTATCGCCGGGGAGCTGTTTTTT. Translating gives CGVDSIAGELFF.

Concerning this clonotype itself: A clone one base away is much larger, so this may be a read error. This sequence joins TRBV4-3 and TRBJ2-6; 12 positions match TRBD1. The CDR3 is 19 amino acids. Germline CDR1 is LGHNA and CDR2 is YSLEER. Losses at the gene ends were 5 bases for V and 2 bases for J; bases not matched to a gene: 10. CDR3 residues: CASSEVLGTGGPGANVLTF. Here the CDR3 DNA reads TGCGCCAGCAGCGAAGTTTTAGGGACAGGGGGCCCTGGGGCCAACGTCCTGACTTTC.

The chain couples TRBV19 to TRBJ1-5; 10 nucleotides align to TRBD1. CDR1 is LNHDA and CDR2 is SQIVND in the germline V gene (reference sequence). After removal of 6 bases from V and 2 bases from J, the junction contained 13 bases not matched to a gene. The CDR3 totals 18 residues. Here the CDR3 DNA reads TGTGCCAGTAGAACCGGGACAGGGGTGACGGTGGGCAATCAGCCCCAGCATTTT. Residues: CASRTGTGVTVGNQPQHF. The full variable domain, completed using reference TRBV19 and TRBJ1-5, is DGGITQSPKYLFRKEGQNVTLSCEQNLNHDAMYWYRQDPGQGLRLIYYSQIVNDFQKGDIAEGYSVSREKKESFPLTVTSAQKNPTAFYLCASRTGTGVTVGNQPQHFGDGTRLSIL.

This clonotype was detected only a few times. The chain carries TRBV21-1 and TRBJ1-1; no DNA check was done on the table's D call, TRBD1. TRBV21-1 is marked as a pseudogene. The CDR3 is 15 residues long. The CDR3 nucleotides are TGTGCCAGCAGCAAAGCTGACAGATCGAACACTGAAGCTTTCTTT. Its translation: CASSKADRSNTEAFF.

This rearrangement joins TRBV19 to TRBJ1-2, with 8 positions matching TRBD1. This CDR3 spans 16 amino acids. The V segment lost 5 bases and the J segment 4 bases; nucleotides outside the gene matches: 12. In germline, CDR1 is LNHDA, CDR2 SQIVND (reference sequence). CDR3 in DNA: TGTGCCAGTAGTCTAACGACAGGGGCGGGATCCTATGGCTACACCTTC. Translated, it gives CASSLTTGAGSYGYTF.

This clonotype was found a few times. The chain couples TRBV27 to TRBJ1-5; D is perhaps TRBD1 (5 bases). The CDR3 totals 14 residues. With 3 bases removed from V and 8 bases from J, the gap between germline ends came to 14 bases. Per germline, CDR1 MNHEY and CDR2 SMNVEV (reference sequence). CDR3 nucleotides: TGTGCCAGCAGTTTTGGAGGGGCTCGGGAGCCCCAGCATTTT. Translation: CASSFGGAREPQHF.

This clonotype showed up many times. The chain combines TRBV6-6 with TRBJ2-3, with a weak D call TRBD2 (5 bases). The CDR3 loop spans 15 amino acids. Germline V lookup: CDR1 MNHNY, CDR2 SVGAGI (reference sequence). Trimming removed 0 bases from V and 3 bases from J, with 10 bases in between. This chain's CDR3 is CASSYSSPGTDTQYF. Written as DNA, the CDR3 is TGTGCCAGCAGTTACTCATCCCCGGGGACAGATACGCAGTATTTT.

The chain combines TRBV5-4 with TRBJ2-3; D is perhaps TRBD2 (5 bases). The CDR3 spans 17 residues. V lost 0 bases to trimming and J lost 0 bases, with 14 bases between them. Germline assignment: CDR1 SGHNT and CDR2 YYREEE (reference sequence). The CDR3 bases are TGTGCCAGCAGCTTGGAGGGAGCGGCACCTAGCACAGATACGCAGTATTTT. This sequence encodes CASSLEGAAPSTDTQYF.

About this clonotype: Given a much more abundant clone one base away, this may be a read error. This chain joins TRBV5-3 and TRBJ1-1; no clear D gene. TRBV5-3 is an ORF, and what it does is uncertain. This CDR3 comprises 14 residues. This CDR3 reads CASSLGWGNTEAFF. The CDR3 DNA is TGTGCCAGCAGCTTAGGGTGGGGGAACACTGAAGCTTTCTTT.